This T cell receptor (beta chain) was profiled in a study of T cell repertoires in cytomegalovirus infection. Of note for this clonotype: Its antigen remains unknown.

TCRdb reanalysed the reads using MiXCR and keeps one entry per CDR3 protein. The table records approximately 350,000 distinct CDR3 sequences, 34% of them present only once. The sample consisted of cultured PBMCs, taken from culture after CMV antigen stimulation. This TCR derives from a human donor in good health (CMV status not recorded). Some clones in this sample may be carry-over from other donors' samples.

DNA of the CDR3: TGCGCCAGCAGCTTGGCCCGGGGAACGGGTGGAACTGAAGCTTTCTTT. Protein product: CASSLARGTGGTEAFF. The V call is TRBV5-1, the J call TRBJ1-1, with unresolved D. CDR1 SGHRS and CDR2 YFSETQ come from the germline V gene. The CDR3 is made up of 16 amino acids. V gave up 0 bases and J gave up 5 bases, with 17 bases separating them.